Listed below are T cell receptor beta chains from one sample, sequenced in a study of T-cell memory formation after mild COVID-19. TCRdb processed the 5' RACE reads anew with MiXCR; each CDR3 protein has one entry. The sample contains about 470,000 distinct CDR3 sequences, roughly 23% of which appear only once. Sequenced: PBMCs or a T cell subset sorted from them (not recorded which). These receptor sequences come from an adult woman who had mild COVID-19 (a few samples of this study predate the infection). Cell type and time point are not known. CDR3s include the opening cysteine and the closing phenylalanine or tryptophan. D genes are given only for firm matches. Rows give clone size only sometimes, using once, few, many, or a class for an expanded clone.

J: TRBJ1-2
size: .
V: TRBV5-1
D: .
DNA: TGCGCCAGCAGCTTGGATTCGCAGGTTGAGGGCTACACCTTC
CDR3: CASSLDSQVEGYTF

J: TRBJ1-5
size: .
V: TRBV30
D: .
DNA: TGTGCCTGGGGGGAGGAGGGGTTAAGGCCCCAGCATTTT
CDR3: CAWGEEGLRPQHF

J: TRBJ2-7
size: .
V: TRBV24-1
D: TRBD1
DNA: TGTGCCACCAGTGAATCGGCTTGGGACAGCGGCGAGGAGCAGTACTTC
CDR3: CATSESAWDSGEEQYF

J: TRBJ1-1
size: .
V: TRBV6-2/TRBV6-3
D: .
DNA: TGTGCCAGCAGTTATGTGGGGGCGCGGACCACTGAAGCTTTCTTT
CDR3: CASSYVGARTTEAFF

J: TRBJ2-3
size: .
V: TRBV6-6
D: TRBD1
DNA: TGTGCCAGCAGTTCGGTTCCAGGGGGCAGCGCCCCCGATACGCAGTATTTT
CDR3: CASSSVPGGSAPDTQYF

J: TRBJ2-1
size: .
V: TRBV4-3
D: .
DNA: TGCGCCAGCAGCCAAGGAGGGGGTACCTACAATGAGCAGTTCTTC
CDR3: CASSQGGGTYNEQFF

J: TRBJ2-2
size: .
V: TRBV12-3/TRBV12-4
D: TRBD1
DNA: TGTGCCAGCCACAGGGGGGAGACCGGGGAGCTGTTTTTT
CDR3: CASHRGETGELFF

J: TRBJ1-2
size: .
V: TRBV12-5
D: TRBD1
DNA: TGTGCTAGTGGTTCGGGACAGGGCAGGGATGGCTACACCTTC
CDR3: CASGSGQGRDGYTF

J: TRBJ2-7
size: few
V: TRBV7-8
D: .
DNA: TGTGCCAGCAGCCCGGAATTGGACGGCTACGAGCAGTACTTC
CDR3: CASSPELDGYEQYF

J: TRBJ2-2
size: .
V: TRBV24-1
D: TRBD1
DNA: TGTGCCACCAGTGATACTACAGGGGCCGGGGAGCTGTTTTTT
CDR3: CATSDTTGAGELFF

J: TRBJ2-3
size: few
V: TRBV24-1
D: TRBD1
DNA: TGTGCCACCAGTGATCCCCCGGGACAGGGGGCCGCAGATACGCAGTATTTT
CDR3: CATSDPPGQGAADTQYF

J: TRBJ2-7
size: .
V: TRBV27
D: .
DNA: TGTGCCAGCAGTTTTATGCAGGGAGACTACGAGCAGTACTTC
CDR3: CASSFMQGDYEQYF